The clone carrying this TCR beta chain was seen just once. The antigen is not known. This sample is part of a study of T cell clonotyping in hematopoietic cell transplantation. Whole-study results and caveats: No sorting was done, leaving CD4 and CD8 contributions mixed.

This CDR3 contains 20 residues. The ends lost 7 bases at V and 1 base at J; junction bases unmatched: 20. Germline V lookup: CDR1 MDHEN, CDR2 SYDVKM. Time point noted: recipient sample about 28 days before transplant, after cytoreduction. TCRdb's table, derived via immunoSEQ multiplex PCR, lists solely in-frame clones and lacks some. This table holds tens of thousands of clones, 85% found once. The chain joins TRBV28 to TRBJ2-5; 11 bases are shared with TRBD2. This TCR was sampled from a man aged 55 to 70 with acute myeloid leukemia. Some clones in this sample may be carry-over from other donors' samples. The sample was peripheral blood mononuclear cells, taken before stem cell transplant. The CDR3 is CASMVLLGTRGLAVQETQYF. In nucleotides, the CDR3 is TGTGCCAGCATGGTTCTCCTCGGTACCCGGGGACTAGCGGTCCAAGAGACCCAGTACTTC.